The source of this T cell receptor (beta chain) is a study of shared clonotypes between healthy human individuals. The repertoire was sequenced with immunoSEQ multiplex PCR; TCRdb's copy has only in-frame clones and lacks some. Of some 1,900,000 clones in the sample, about 95% were seen once. The ends lost 0 bases at V and 2 bases at J; junction bases unmatched: 7. This CDR3 is built from 17 residues. Per germline, CDR1 SGHNT and CDR2 YYREEE (reference sequence). In the naive CD8 group, cells lacked CD45RO and were positively selected for CCR7, so terminally differentiated effector memory CD45RA+ cells were left out.

The sequence was obtained from a man younger than 30 in good health. The genes are TRBV5-4 and TRBJ2-7, with 11 bases that match TRBD2. Sample: naive CD8+ T cells sorted from blood. The CDR3 bases are TGTGCCAGCAGCTTGGAACTAGCGGGAGCCCAACCCTACGAGCAGTACTTC. It specifies CASSLELAGAQPYEQYF.